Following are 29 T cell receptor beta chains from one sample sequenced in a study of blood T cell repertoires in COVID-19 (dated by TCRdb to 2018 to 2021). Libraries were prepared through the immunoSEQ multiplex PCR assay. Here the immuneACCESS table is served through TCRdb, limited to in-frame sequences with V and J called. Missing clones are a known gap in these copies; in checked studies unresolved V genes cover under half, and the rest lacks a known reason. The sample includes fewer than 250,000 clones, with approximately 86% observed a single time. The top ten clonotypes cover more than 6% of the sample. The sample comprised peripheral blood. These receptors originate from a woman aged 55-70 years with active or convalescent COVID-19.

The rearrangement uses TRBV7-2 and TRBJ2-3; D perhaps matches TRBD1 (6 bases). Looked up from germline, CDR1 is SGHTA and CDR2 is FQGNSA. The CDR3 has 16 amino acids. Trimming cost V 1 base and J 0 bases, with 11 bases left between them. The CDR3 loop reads CASSLGAGASTDTQYF. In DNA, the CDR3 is TGTGCCAGCAGCTTAGGCGCAGGGGCTAGCACAGATACGCAGTATTTT.

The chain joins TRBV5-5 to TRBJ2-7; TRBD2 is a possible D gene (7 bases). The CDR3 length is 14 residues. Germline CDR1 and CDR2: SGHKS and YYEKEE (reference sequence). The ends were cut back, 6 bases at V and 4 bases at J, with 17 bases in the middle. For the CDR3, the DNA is TGTGCCAGCACCGCGAGGGGGGGCAGGTACGAGCAGTACGTC. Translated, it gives CASTARGGRYEQYV.

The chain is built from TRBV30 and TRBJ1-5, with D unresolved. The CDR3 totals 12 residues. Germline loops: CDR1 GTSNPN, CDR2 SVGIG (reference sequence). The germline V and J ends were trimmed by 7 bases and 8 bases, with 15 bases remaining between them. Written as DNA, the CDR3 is TGTGCCTACTACGACGGCTTGGAGCCCCAGCATTTT. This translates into CAYYDGLEPQHF.

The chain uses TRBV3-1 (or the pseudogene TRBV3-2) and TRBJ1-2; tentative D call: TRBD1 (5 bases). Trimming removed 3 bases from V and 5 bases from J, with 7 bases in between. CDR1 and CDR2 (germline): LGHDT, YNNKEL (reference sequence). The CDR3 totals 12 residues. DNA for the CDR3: TGTGCCAGCAGCCAGAGACAGTATGGCTACACCTTC. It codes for CASSQRQYGYTF.

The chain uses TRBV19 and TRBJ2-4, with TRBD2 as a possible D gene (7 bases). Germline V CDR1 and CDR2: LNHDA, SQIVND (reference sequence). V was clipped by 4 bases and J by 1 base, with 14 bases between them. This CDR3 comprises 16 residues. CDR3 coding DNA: TGTGCCAGTAGTACCACGGGGGGCTATGCCAAAAACATTCAGTACTTC. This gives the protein CASSTTGGYAKNIQYF.

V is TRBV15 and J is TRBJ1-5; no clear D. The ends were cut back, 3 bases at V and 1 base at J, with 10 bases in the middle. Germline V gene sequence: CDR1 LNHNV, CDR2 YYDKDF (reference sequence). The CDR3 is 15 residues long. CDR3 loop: CATSSEIGSNQPQHF. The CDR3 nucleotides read TGTGCCACCAGCAGCGAAATCGGGAGCAATCAGCCCCAGCATTTT.

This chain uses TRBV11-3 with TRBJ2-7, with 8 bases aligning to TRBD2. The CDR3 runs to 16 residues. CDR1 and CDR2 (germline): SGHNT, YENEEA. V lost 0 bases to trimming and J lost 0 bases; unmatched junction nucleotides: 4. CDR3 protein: CASSLDSGTSSYEQYF. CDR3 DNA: TGTGCCAGCAGCTTAGACTCCGGGACTAGCTCCTACGAGCAGTACTTC. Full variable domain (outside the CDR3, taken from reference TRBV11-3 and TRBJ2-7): EAGVVQSPRYKIIEKKQPVAFWCNPISGHNTLYWYLQNLGQGPELLIRYENEEAVDDSQLPKDRFSAERLKGVDSTLKIQPAELGDSAVYLCASSLDSGTSSYEQYFGPGTRLTVT.

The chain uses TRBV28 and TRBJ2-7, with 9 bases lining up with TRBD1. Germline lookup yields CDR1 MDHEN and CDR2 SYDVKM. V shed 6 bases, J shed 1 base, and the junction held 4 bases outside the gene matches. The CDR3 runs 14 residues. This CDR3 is CASSRTGESYEQYV. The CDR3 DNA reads TGTGCCAGCAGCCGGACAGGGGAATCCTACGAGCAGTACGTC.

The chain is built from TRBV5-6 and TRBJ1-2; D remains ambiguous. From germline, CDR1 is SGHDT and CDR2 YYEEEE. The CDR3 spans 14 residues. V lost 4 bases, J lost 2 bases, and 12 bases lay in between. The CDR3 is CASSDRSVNYGYTF. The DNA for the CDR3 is TGTGCCAGCAGCGATCGGTCGGTGAACTATGGCTACACCTTC.

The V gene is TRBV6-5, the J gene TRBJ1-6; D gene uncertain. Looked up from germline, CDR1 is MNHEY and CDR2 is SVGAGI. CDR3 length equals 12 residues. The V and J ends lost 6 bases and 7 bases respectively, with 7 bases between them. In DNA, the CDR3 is TGTGCCAGCAGCCTCGTAAATTCACCCCTCCACTTT. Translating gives CASSLVNSPLHF.

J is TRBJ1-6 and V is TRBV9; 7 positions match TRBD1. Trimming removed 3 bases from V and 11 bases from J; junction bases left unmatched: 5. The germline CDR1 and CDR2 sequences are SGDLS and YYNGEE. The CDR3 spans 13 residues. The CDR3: CASSANQGAPLHF. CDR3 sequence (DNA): TGTGCCAGCAGCGCAAATCAGGGGGCACCCCTCCACTTT.

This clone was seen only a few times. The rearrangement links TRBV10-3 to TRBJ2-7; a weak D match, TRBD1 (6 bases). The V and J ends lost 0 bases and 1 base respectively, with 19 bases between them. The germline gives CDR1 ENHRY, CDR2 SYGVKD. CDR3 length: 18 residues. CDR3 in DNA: TGTGCCATCAGTGAGTCCGGCCAGGGGCGGAGAATTTCCTACGAGCAGTACTTC. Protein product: CAISESGQGRRISYEQYF.

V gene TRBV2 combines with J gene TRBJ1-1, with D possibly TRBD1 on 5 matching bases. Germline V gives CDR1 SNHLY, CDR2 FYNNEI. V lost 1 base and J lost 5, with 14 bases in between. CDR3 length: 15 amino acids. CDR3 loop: CASSEEGLTGTEAFF. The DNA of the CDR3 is TGTGCCAGCAGTGAAGAGGGGCTTACGGGTACTGAAGCTTTCTTT.

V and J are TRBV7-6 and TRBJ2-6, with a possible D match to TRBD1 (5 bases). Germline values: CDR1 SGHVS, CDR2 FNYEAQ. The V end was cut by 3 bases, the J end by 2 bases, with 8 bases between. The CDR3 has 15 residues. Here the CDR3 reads CASSFREAGANVLTF. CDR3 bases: TGTGCCAGCAGCTTCAGGGAAGCTGGGGCCAACGTCCTGACTTTC.

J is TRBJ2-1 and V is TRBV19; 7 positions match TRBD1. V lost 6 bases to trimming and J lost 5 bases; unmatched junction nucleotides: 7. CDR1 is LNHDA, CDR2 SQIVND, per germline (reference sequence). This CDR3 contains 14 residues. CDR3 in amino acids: CASRQDRWDNEQFF. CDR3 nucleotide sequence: TGTGCCAGTAGACAGGACAGGTGGGACAATGAGCAGTTCTTC.

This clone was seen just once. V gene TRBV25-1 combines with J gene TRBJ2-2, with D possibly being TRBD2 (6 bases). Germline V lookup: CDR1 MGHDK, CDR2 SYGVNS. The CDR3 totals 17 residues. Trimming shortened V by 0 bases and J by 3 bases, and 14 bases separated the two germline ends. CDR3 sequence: CASSEYREAWDTGELFF. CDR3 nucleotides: TGTGCCAGCAGTGAATATAGGGAGGCTTGGGACACCGGGGAGCTGTTTTTT.

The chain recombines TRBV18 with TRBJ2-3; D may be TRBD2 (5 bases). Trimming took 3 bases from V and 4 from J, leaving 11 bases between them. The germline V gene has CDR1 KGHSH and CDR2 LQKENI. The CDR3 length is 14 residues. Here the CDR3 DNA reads TGTGCCAGCTCACCCGCGAGGGTATCAGATACGCAGTATTTT. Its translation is CASSPARVSDTQYF.

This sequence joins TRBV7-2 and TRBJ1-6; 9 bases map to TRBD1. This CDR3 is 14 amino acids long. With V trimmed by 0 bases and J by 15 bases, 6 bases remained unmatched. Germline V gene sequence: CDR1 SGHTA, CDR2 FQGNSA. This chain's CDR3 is CASSLAGTGRHLHF. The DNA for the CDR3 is TGTGCCAGCAGCTTAGCCGGGACAGGGCGTCACCTCCACTTT.

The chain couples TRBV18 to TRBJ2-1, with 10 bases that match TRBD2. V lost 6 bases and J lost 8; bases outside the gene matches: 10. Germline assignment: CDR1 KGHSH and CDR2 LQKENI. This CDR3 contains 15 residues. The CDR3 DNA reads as TGTGCCAGCTCGCTCACTAGCGGGGTGGGCGATGAGCAGTTCTTC. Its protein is CASSLTSGVGDEQFF.

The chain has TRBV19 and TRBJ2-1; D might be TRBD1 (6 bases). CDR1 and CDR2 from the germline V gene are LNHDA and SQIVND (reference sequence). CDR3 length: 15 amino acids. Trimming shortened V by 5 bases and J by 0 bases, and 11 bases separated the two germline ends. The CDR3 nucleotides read TGTGCCAGTAGTTACAGGGCAAGCTCCTACAATGAGCAGTTCTTC. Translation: CASSYRASSYNEQFF.

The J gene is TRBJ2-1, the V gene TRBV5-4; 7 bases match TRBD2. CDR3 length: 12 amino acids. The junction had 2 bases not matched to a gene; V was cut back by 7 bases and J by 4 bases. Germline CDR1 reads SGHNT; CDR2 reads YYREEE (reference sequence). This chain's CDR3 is CASGEGYNEQFF. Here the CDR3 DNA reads TGTGCCAGCGGGGAGGGGTACAATGAGCAGTTCTTC.

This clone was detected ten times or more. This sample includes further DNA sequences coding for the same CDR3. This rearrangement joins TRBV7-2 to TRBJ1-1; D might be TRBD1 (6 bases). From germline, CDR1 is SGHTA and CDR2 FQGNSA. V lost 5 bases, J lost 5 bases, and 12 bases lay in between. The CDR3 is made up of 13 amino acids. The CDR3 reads CASSLRGGTEAFF. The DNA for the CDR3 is TGTGCCAGCAGCCTCAGAGGGGGAACTGAAGCTTTCTTT.

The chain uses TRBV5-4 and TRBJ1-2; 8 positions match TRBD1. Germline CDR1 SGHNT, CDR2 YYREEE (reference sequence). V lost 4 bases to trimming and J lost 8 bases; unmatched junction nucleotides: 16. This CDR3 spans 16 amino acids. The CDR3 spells CASSPPRTGSIGGYTF. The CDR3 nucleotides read TGTGCCAGCAGCCCTCCCCGGACAGGGTCAATAGGGGGCTACACCTTC.

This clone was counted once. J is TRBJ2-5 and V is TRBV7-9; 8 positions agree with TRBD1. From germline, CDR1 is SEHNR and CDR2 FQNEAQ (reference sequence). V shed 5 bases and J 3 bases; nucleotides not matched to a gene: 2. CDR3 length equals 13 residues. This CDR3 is CASSVTGEETQYF. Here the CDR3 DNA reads TGTGCCAGCAGCGTGACAGGGGAAGAGACCCAGTACTTC.

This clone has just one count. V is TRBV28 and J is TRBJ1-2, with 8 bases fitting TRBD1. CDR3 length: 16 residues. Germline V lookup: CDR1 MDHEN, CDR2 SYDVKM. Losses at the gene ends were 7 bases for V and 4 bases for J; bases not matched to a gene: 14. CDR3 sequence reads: CASIDTGGGAIYGYTF. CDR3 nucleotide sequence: TGTGCCAGCATTGATACAGGGGGTGGGGCCATCTATGGCTACACCTTC.

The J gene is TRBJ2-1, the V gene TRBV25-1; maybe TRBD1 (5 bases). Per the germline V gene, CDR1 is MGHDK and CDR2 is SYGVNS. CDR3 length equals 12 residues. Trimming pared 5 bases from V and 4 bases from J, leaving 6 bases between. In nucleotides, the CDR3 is TGTGCCAGCAGTAAGGGGTACAATGAGCAGTTCTTC. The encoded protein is CASSKGYNEQFF.

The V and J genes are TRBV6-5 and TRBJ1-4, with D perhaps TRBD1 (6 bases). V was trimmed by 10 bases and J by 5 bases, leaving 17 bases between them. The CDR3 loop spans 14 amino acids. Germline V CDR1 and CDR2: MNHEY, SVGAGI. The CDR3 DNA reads TGTGCCACTCAACCTGGACAGAAGAATGAAAAACTGTTTTTT. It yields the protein CATQPGQKNEKLFF.

CDR3 loop: CASSLTGGAGEQYV. In nucleotides, the CDR3 is TGCGCCAGCAGCTTAACAGGGGGCGCGGGAGAGCAGTACGTC. V gene TRBV5-1 combines with J gene TRBJ2-7; 9 nucleotides agree with TRBD1. Trimming removed 2 bases from V and 7 bases from J; junction bases left unmatched: 7. The CDR3 totals 14 residues. The germline V gene encodes CDR1 SGHRS and CDR2 YFSETQ.

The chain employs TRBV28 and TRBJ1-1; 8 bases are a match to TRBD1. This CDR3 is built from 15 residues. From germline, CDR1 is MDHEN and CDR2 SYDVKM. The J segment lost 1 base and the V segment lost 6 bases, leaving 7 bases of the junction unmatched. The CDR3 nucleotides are TGTGCCAGCAGACTCTTCGGGACAGGGAACACTGAAGCTTTCTTT. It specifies CASRLFGTGNTEAFF.